A selection of T cell receptor beta chains follows, all from one sample in a study of cytomegalovirus exposure and HLA in healthy donors. Measured with immunoSEQ multiplex PCR; TCRdb has only the in-frame clones, and not every one. The table lists about 160,000 clones, less than 90% of them singletons. The specimen sequenced was PBMCs. Receptors originate from a woman younger than 35 in good health and CMV-seronegative. CDR3s include the opening cysteine and the closing phenylalanine or tryptophan. Some rows mark clone size as missing; the rest say once, few, many or name a class of expanded clone.

clone size	V gene	CDR3 protein
-	TRBV18	CASSPRGQGLHGYTF
-	TRBV6-5	CASSLFGQGWSGYTF
-	TRBV10-3	CAISATGIAFF
-	TRBV7-6	CASSLSTGANQPQHF
-	TRBV2	CASSKSGLTEAFF
-	TRBV7-6	CASSLAGTGKETQYF
once	TRBV5-4	CASSLGGGLIETEAFF
-	TRBV30	CAWSVRQRIGNTIYF
-	TRBV5-1	CASSSGGSPFF
few	TRBV7-2	CASSPILGLAKNIQYF
-	TRBV7-9	CASSLDSKVYEQYF
-	TRBV2	CAGRTVQNTEAFF
-	TRBV30	CAWSGGATNEKLFF
-	TRBV29-1	CSVQKSRNEQFF
-	TRBV18	CASSPLLAGEGAETDTQYF
-	TRBV5-6	CASSGRQGARGANVLTF
-	TRBV27	CASGKRGTNEKLFF
once	TRBV21-1	CASSKIKRQGADEQYF
-	TRBV2	CASRDRPTNEKLFF
few	TRBV7-9	CASSLSGAGISF
-	TRBV27	CASSPRGDFSPLHF
-	TRBV11-3	CASRSAGTGGAQNYGYTF
-	TRBV7-8	CASSLALDPWLAANTGELFF
-	TRBV18	CASSSRQGHTIYF
-	TRBV6-5	CASSYSRQNYGYTF
-	TRBV9	CASSGGGSRESYNSPLHF
-	TRBV28	CASSLVGRGAPYEQYF
-	TRBV7-9	CASRETAGGPQYF
-	TRBV5-1	CASSAKQGGTDTQYF
-	TRBV7-9	CASSLAGQYTGELFF
-	TRBV4-3	CASSQGPRTENTEAFF
-	TRBV30	CAWRRGIYTGELFF
-	TRBV5-1	CASSLASGYTDTQYF
-	TRBV30	CAWNRGVGQPQHF
-	TRBV6-1	CASSDEYGGGYTF
-	TRBV7-3	CASSLGTGGSAGYTF
-	TRBV6-1	CASIGTAYNQPQHF
-	TRBV7-6	CASSSSAHTMSDTQYF
once	TRBV4-3	CASSQPGALGTEAFF
-	TRBV2	CASSRDRGNQPQHF
-	TRBV6-5	CASSYTGGNSYEQYF
-	TRBV21-1	CASGPGGSGDQPQHF
-	TRBV19	CASSSPGTDSGNTIYF
-	TRBV6-5	CASSYSRQRNQPQHF
few	TRBV2	CASSPGEVSTPLHF
-	TRBV7-2	CASSPIGAGELFF
-	TRBV4-3	CASSQEVGVNYGYTF
-	TRBV2	CASNLAPGLGSYEQYF
-	TRBV7-9	CASSPGAGGEYEKLFF
-	TRBV9	CASSVATLAGGEGEQFF
-	TRBV27	CASSFGQTGNTEAFF
-	TRBV5-1	CASSLVQSSYNEQFF
-	TRBV11-3	CASSSSSPLHF
-	TRBV5-1	CASGQGQDTEAFF